The rows below give T cell receptor beta chains drawn from one sample of a study of shared clonotypes between healthy human individuals. Assay used: immunoSEQ multiplex PCR; TCRdb lists only in-frame clones, some missing. Of about 1 million clones in the sample, about three quarters are singletons; the top ten hold 1.4% to 1.5%. The sequenced sample was memory CD4+ T cells sorted from blood. These receptors were collected from a man aged 18 to 30 in good health. CDR3s include the opening cysteine and the closing phenylalanine or tryptophan. Each record gives: CDR3 length, clone size, V gene, J gene, CDR3 protein. Clone size, where shown, is once, few, many, or a class for clones that have expanded.

cdr3_length: 17; clone_size: few; v_call: TRBV7-2; j_call: TRBJ1-5; cdr3_aa: CASSLARTPNGNQPQHF
cdr3_length: 16; clone_size: .; v_call: TRBV5-1; j_call: TRBJ2-3; cdr3_aa: CASSSTRGRGTDTQYF
cdr3_length: 16; clone_size: .; v_call: TRBV6-5; j_call: TRBJ2-7; cdr3_aa: CASSYSGSLDRYEQYF
cdr3_length: 14; clone_size: .; v_call: TRBV19; j_call: TRBJ1-3; cdr3_aa: CASNTGNRGNTIYF
cdr3_length: 12; clone_size: .; v_call: TRBV5-4; j_call: TRBJ1-1; cdr3_aa: CASSGGGTEAFF
cdr3_length: 13; clone_size: .; v_call: TRBV11-2; j_call: TRBJ1-5; cdr3_aa: CASSVQGNQPQHF
cdr3_length: 13; clone_size: .; v_call: TRBV27; j_call: TRBJ2-2; cdr3_aa: CASRTLLAGELFF
cdr3_length: 17; clone_size: once; v_call: TRBV4-1; j_call: TRBJ2-5; cdr3_aa: CASSPTPGRGGPETQYF
cdr3_length: 15; clone_size: .; v_call: TRBV9; j_call: TRBJ2-1; cdr3_aa: CASSARERTYNEQFF
cdr3_length: 15; clone_size: once; v_call: TRBV5-1; j_call: TRBJ2-2; cdr3_aa: CASSLITGYTGELFF
cdr3_length: 13; clone_size: once; v_call: TRBV5-1; j_call: TRBJ1-6; cdr3_aa: CASSVSENSPLHF
cdr3_length: 13; clone_size: .; v_call: TRBV5-6; j_call: TRBJ1-1; cdr3_aa: CASSPGLNTEAFF
cdr3_length: 13; clone_size: .; v_call: TRBV5-4; j_call: TRBJ1-2; cdr3_aa: CASSSDGLYGYTF
cdr3_length: 14; clone_size: .; v_call: TRBV6-6; j_call: TRBJ2-1; cdr3_aa: CASRRGGSDNEQFF
cdr3_length: 15; clone_size: few; v_call: TRBV5-1; j_call: TRBJ2-1; cdr3_aa: CASSAAGRGNNEQFF
cdr3_length: 14; clone_size: .; v_call: TRBV13; j_call: TRBJ2-7; cdr3_aa: CASSIGAGTYEQYF
cdr3_length: 15; clone_size: once; v_call: TRBV6-1; j_call: TRBJ1-2; cdr3_aa: CASSEAATTNYGYTF
cdr3_length: 16; clone_size: .; v_call: TRBV5-1; j_call: TRBJ2-1; cdr3_aa: CASSLAPGGGPGEQFF
cdr3_length: 14; clone_size: few; v_call: TRBV19; j_call: TRBJ2-7; cdr3_aa: CASSIVQGNYEQYF
cdr3_length: 15; clone_size: .; v_call: TRBV2; j_call: TRBJ1-1; cdr3_aa: CASSISGVRDTEAFF
cdr3_length: 17; clone_size: .; v_call: TRBV5-1; j_call: TRBJ1-6; cdr3_aa: CASSLAGQDNYNSPLHF
cdr3_length: 15; clone_size: .; v_call: TRBV6-5; j_call: TRBJ1-2; cdr3_aa: CASSGGTTGDYGYTF
cdr3_length: 15; clone_size: .; v_call: TRBV7-9; j_call: TRBJ2-7; cdr3_aa: CASSGSDRHSYEQYF
cdr3_length: 16; clone_size: .; v_call: TRBV21-1; j_call: TRBJ1-6; cdr3_aa: CASPWKGVSYNSPLHF
cdr3_length: 11; clone_size: .; v_call: TRBV6-5; j_call: TRBJ2-7; cdr3_aa: CASMRGSEQYF
cdr3_length: 15; clone_size: .; v_call: TRBV5-5; j_call: TRBJ2-7; cdr3_aa: CASSRPGTGAYEQYF
cdr3_length: 15; clone_size: .; v_call: TRBV27; j_call: TRBJ1-4; cdr3_aa: CASRPRSRNNEKLFF
cdr3_length: 15; clone_size: .; v_call: TRBV5-1; j_call: TRBJ2-1; cdr3_aa: CASSQQGAPYNEQFF
cdr3_length: 14; clone_size: .; v_call: TRBV5-1; j_call: TRBJ2-7; cdr3_aa: CASSLDREPYEQYF
cdr3_length: 19; clone_size: .; v_call: TRBV4-3; j_call: TRBJ1-2; cdr3_aa: CASSQDRPAGTLLGYGYTF
cdr3_length: 17; clone_size: .; v_call: TRBV4-1; j_call: TRBJ2-7; cdr3_aa: CASSQGASGSHFYEQYF
cdr3_length: 14; clone_size: few; v_call: TRBV25-1; j_call: TRBJ2-5; cdr3_aa: CASSEQTKLETQYF
cdr3_length: 14; clone_size: .; v_call: TRBV7-2; j_call: TRBJ1-6; cdr3_aa: CASSLGRMNSPLHF
cdr3_length: 17; clone_size: .; v_call: TRBV2; j_call: TRBJ2-1; cdr3_aa: CASSLGVLAGVTNEQFF
cdr3_length: 14; clone_size: once; v_call: TRBV7-9; j_call: TRBJ1-1; cdr3_aa: CASSPPRLNTEAFF
cdr3_length: 11; clone_size: .; v_call: TRBV20-1; j_call: TRBJ2-7; cdr3_aa: CSASPGREQYF
cdr3_length: 15; clone_size: once; v_call: TRBV13; j_call: TRBJ2-7; cdr3_aa: CASSFRLLSSYEQYF
cdr3_length: 14; clone_size: once; v_call: TRBV5-3; j_call: TRBJ2-7; cdr3_aa: CARSLTGSSYEQYF
cdr3_length: 15; clone_size: .; v_call: TRBV6-5; j_call: TRBJ1-6; cdr3_aa: CASSYQPGGNSPLHF
cdr3_length: 16; clone_size: .; v_call: TRBV9; j_call: TRBJ2-3; cdr3_aa: CASSVVSGAGTDTQYF
cdr3_length: 16; clone_size: .; v_call: TRBV2; j_call: TRBJ2-1; cdr3_aa: CASGRNSGNLGNEQFF
cdr3_length: 14; clone_size: few; v_call: TRBV4-1; j_call: TRBJ1-2; cdr3_aa: CASSQDRGFLGYTF
cdr3_length: 16; clone_size: .; v_call: TRBV2; j_call: TRBJ2-5; cdr3_aa: CASSELLAGGKETQYF
cdr3_length: 12; clone_size: .; v_call: TRBV19; j_call: TRBJ2-7; cdr3_aa: CASSIGAYEQYF
cdr3_length: 11; clone_size: .; v_call: TRBV6-1; j_call: TRBJ2-7; cdr3_aa: CASRVAGEQYF
cdr3_length: 14; clone_size: few; v_call: TRBV7-2; j_call: TRBJ2-7; cdr3_aa: CASSSGHIGNEQYF
cdr3_length: 15; clone_size: .; v_call: TRBV4-1; j_call: TRBJ1-1; cdr3_aa: CASSQDPHRVTEAFF
cdr3_length: 19; clone_size: once; v_call: TRBV5-4; j_call: TRBJ2-3; cdr3_aa: CASSLGAPGLAGGTDTQYF
cdr3_length: 13; clone_size: .; v_call: TRBV11-2; j_call: TRBJ2-3; cdr3_aa: CASSYDRKDTQYF
cdr3_length: 15; clone_size: .; v_call: TRBV7-2; j_call: TRBJ1-3; cdr3_aa: CASSLVGDSGNTIYF
cdr3_length: 15; clone_size: .; v_call: TRBV5-6; j_call: TRBJ2-1; cdr3_aa: CASSSGTGSYNEQFF
cdr3_length: 17; clone_size: .; v_call: TRBV7-8; j_call: TRBJ2-3; cdr3_aa: CASSLSGGLRNTDTQYF
cdr3_length: 13; clone_size: .; v_call: TRBV30; j_call: TRBJ2-2; cdr3_aa: CAWSVGHTGELFF
cdr3_length: 16; clone_size: .; v_call: TRBV2; j_call: TRBJ2-5; cdr3_aa: CASSEGTSGGEETQYF
cdr3_length: 16; clone_size: .; v_call: TRBV2; j_call: TRBJ2-5; cdr3_aa: CASSRDSGRAQQTQYF